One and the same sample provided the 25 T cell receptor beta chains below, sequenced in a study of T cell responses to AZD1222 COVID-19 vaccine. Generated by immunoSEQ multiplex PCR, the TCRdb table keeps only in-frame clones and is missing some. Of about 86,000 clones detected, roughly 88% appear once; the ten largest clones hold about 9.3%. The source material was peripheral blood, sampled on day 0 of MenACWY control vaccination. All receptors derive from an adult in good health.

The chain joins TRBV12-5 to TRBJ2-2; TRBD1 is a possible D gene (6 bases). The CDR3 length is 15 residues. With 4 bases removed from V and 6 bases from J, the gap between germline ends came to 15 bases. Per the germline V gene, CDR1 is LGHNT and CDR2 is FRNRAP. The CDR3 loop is CASGSGTPVAGELFF. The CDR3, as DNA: TGTGCTAGTGGTTCCGGGACACCGGTGGCCGGGGAGCTGTTTTTT.

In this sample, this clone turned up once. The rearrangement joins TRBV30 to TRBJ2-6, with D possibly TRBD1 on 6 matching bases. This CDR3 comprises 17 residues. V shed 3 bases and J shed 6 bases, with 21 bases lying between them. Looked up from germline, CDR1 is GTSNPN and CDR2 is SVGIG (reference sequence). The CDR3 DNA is TGTGCCTGGAGGACCCAAGGGGGATTTAGTCTGGCCAACGTCCTGACTTTC. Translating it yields CAWRTQGGFSLANVLTF.

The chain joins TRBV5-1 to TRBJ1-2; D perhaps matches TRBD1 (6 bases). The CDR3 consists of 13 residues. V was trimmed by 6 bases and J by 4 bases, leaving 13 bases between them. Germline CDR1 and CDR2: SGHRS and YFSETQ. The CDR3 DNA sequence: TGCGCCAGCACCCCGTCGGACAGCTATGGCTACACCTTC. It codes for CASTPSDSYGYTF.

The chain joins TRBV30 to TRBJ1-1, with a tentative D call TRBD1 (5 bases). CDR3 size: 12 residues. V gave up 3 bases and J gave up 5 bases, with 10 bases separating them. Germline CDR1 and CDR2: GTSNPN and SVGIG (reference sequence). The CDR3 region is CAWRKGRTEAFF. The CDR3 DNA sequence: TGTGCCTGGAGGAAGGGACGGACTGAAGCTTTCTTT.

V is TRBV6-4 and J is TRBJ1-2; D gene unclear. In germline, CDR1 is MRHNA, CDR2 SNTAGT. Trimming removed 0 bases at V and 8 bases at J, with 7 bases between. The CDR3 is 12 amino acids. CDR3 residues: CASSDSGSGYTF. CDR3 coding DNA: TGTGCCAGCAGTGACTCGGGCAGCGGCTACACCTTC.

CDR3 DNA: TGTGCCAGCAGCTTCCGACTAGCGGGGGACGAGCAGTACTTC. It encodes CASSFRLAGDEQYF. The J gene is TRBJ2-7, the V gene TRBV3-1 (or the pseudogene TRBV3-2); 12 bases fit TRBD2. Germline values: CDR1 LGHDT, CDR2 YNNKEL (reference sequence). The CDR3 is made up of 14 amino acids. Trimming at V came to 5 bases and at J to 5 bases, leaving 4 bases not matched to a gene.

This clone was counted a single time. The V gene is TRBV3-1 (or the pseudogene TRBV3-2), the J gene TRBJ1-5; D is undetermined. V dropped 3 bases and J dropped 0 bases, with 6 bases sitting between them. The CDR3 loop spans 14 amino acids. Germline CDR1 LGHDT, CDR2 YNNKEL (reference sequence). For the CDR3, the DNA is TGTGCCAGCAGCCAGGGAAATAGCAATCAGCCCCAGCATTTT. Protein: CASSQGNSNQPQHF.

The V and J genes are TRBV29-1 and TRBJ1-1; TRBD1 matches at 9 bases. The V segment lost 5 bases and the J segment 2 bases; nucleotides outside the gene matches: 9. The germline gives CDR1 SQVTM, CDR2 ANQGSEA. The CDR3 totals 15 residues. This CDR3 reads CSVLQGARGNTEAFF. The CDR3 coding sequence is TGCAGCGTTCTACAGGGGGCCAGAGGAAACACTGAAGCTTTCTTT.

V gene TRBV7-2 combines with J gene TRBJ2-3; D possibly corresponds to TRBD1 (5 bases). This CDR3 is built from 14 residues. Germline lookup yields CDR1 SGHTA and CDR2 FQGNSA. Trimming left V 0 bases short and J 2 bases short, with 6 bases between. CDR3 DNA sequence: TGTGCCAGCAGCTTAGCCAGGGACACAGATACGCAGTATTTT. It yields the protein CASSLARDTDTQYF.

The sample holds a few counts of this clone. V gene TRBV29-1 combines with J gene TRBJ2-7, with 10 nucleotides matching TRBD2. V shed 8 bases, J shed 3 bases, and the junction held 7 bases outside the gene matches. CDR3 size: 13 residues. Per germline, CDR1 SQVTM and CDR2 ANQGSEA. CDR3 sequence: CSYTGTSVYEQYF. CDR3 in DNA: TGCAGCTATACCGGGACTAGCGTCTACGAGCAGTACTTC.

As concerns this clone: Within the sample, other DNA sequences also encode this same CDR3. The CDR3 spells CASSSGTGDGYTF. CDR3 in DNA: TGCGCCAGCAGCTCCGGGACAGGCGATGGCTACACCTTC. This sequence joins TRBV5-1 and TRBJ1-2, with TRBD1 matching over 8 bases. With V trimmed by 3 bases and J by 6 bases, 4 bases remained unmatched. CDR3 length: 13 amino acids. Germline V gene sequence: CDR1 SGHRS, CDR2 YFSETQ.

CDR3 bases: TGTGCCAGCAGCCAAACGACAGGTACCTACGAGCAGTACTTC. Protein: CASSQTTGTYEQYF. V and J are TRBV5-4 and TRBJ2-7, with D tentatively TRBD1 (6 bases). V lost 4 bases to trimming and J lost 2 bases, with 13 bases between them. CDR3 size: 14 residues. Germline V CDR1 and CDR2: SGHNT, YYREEE (reference sequence).

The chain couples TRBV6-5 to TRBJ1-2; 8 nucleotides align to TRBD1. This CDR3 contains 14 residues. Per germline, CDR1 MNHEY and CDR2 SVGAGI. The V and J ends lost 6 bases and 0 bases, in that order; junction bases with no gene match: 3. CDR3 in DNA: TGTGCCAGCAGGGACAGGGAGTCTAACTATGGCTACACCTTC. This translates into CASRDRESNYGYTF.

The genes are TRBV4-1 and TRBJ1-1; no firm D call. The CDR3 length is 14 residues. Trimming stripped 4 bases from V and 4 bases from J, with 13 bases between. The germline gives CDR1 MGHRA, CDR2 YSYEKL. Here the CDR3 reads CASSPREGGTEAFF. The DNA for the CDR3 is TGCGCCAGCAGCCCGCGGGAGGGCGGCACTGAAGCTTTCTTT.

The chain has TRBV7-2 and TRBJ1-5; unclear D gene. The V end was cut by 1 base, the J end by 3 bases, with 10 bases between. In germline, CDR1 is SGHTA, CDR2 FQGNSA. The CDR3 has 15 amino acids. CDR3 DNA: TGTGCCAGCAGCTTAGTGATAGGCTCCAATCAGCCCCAGCATTTT. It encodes CASSLVIGSNQPQHF.

The DNA of the CDR3 is TGTGCCAGCAGCTTGGAAGACGGGGCAACTAATGAAAAACTGTTTTTT. Protein product: CASSLEDGATNEKLFF. The chain has TRBV7-9 and TRBJ1-4; no definite D call. The CDR3 is 16 amino acids. The germline V and J ends were trimmed by 3 bases and 0 bases, with 11 bases remaining between them. Germline-derived CDR1 and CDR2 are SEHNR and FQNEAQ (reference sequence).

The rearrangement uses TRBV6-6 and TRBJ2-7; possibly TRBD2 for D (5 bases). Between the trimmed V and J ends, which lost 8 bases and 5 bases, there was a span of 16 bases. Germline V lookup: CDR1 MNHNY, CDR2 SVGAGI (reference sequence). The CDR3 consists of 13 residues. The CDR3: CASFPFEGHEQYF. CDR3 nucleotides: TGTGCCAGCTTCCCCTTTGAGGGCCACGAGCAGTACTTC.

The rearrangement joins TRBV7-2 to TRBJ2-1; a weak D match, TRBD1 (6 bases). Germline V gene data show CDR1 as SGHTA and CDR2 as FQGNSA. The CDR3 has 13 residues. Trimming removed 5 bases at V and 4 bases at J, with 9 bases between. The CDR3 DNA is TGTGCCAGCAGCCACGGACAGTACAATGAGCAGTTCTTC. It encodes CASSHGQYNEQFF.

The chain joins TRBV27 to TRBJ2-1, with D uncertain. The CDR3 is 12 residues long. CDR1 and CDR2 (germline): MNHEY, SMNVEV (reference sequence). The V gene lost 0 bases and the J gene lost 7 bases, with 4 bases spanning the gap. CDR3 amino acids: CASSLSFNEQFF. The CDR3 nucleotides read TGTGCCAGCAGTTTATCCTTTAATGAGCAGTTCTTC.

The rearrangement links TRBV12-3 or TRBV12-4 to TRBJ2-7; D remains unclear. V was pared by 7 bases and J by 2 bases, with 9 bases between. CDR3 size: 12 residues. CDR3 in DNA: TGTGCCAGCATAGGGCCCACCTACGAGCAGTACTTC. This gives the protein CASIGPTYEQYF.

The DNA for the CDR3 is TGTGCCAGCAGCGTAGACCAGGCCCCCTATGGCTACACCTTC. Encoded protein: CASSVDQAPYGYTF. The chain uses TRBV9 and TRBJ1-2; no definite D call. Germline values: CDR1 SGDLS, CDR2 YYNGEE. Trimming cost V 0 bases and J 4 bases, with 10 bases left between them. The CDR3 is 14 residues long.

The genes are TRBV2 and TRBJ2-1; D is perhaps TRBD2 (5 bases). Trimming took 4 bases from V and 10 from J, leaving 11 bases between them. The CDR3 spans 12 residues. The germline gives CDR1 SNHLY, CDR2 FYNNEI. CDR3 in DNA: TGTGCCAGCAGTGTAGGACTGACAGAGCAGTTCTTC. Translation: CASSVGLTEQFF. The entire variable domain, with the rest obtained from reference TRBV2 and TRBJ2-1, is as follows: EPEVTQTPSHQVTQMGQEVILRCVPISNHLYFYWYRQILGQKVEFLVSFYNNEISEKSEIFDDQFSVERPDGSNFTLKIRSTKLEDSAMYFCASSVGLTEQFFGPGTRLTVL.

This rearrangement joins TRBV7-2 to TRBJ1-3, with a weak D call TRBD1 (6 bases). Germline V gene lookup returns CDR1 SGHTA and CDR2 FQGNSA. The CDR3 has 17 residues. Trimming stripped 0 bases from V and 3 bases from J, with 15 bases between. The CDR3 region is CASSLAGQGSGGNTIYF. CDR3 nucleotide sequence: TGTGCCAGCAGCTTAGCAGGGCAGGGGTCGGGTGGAAACACCATATATTTT.

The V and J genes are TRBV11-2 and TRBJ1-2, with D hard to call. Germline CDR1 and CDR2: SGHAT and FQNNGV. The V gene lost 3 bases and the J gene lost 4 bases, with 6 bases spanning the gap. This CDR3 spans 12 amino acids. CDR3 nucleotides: TGTGCCAGCAGCTTCCCCGGCTATGGCTACACCTTC. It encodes CASSFPGYGYTF.

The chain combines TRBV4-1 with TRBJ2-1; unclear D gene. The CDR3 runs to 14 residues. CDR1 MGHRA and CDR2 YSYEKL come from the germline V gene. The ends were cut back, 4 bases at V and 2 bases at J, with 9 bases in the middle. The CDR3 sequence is CASSRVRAYNEQFF. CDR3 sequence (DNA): TGCGCCAGCAGCCGCGTCCGAGCCTACAATGAGCAGTTCTTC.